The 23 T cell receptor beta chains given below trace back to one sample, sequenced in a study of T cells in Graves' hyperthyroidism and ophthalmopathy. Amplification yielded TCR beta CDR3 regions, with RNA transcripts as the source. The HTBI set primed first-round TCR CDR3 RT-PCR. TCRdb re-called the multiplex PCR reads through MiXCR, storing one row per CDR3 protein. Here the sample spans about 380,000 distinct CDR3 sequences, around a sixth being singletons. The sequenced sample was blood. These receptors all stem from a man aged 18 to 35 with Graves' ophthalmopathy.

The V and J genes are TRBV4-1 and TRBJ2-3; D could derive from TRBD1 or TRBD2 (5 bases each). Trimming took off 0 bases at V and 5 bases at J, with 9 bases between the two ends. The germline V gene encodes CDR1 MGHRA and CDR2 YSYEKL. The CDR3 loop spans 14 amino acids. This chain's CDR3 is CASSQEGTGDTQYF. In DNA, the CDR3 is TGCGCCAGCAGCCAAGAAGGGACCGGAGATACGCAGTATTTT.

This clonotype was seen only a few times. V usage is TRBV7-9 and J usage is TRBJ1-4, with 10 positions matching TRBD1. V shed 3 bases, J shed 2 bases, and the junction held 3 bases outside the gene matches. From germline, CDR1 is SEHNR and CDR2 FQNEAQ (reference sequence). This CDR3 region has 16 residues. The CDR3 DNA reads as TGTGCCAGCAGCTTGACAGGGGGCACTACTAATGAAAAACTGTTTTTT. This gives the protein CASSLTGGTTNEKLFF.

V usage is TRBV4-1 and J usage is TRBJ2-1; D might be TRBD2 (6 bases). The CDR3 covers 15 residues. In germline, CDR1 is MGHRA, CDR2 YSYEKL. V lost 4 bases and J 7 bases, leaving 17 bases between the germline ends. CDR3 in DNA: TGCGCCAGCAGCCTGCGGGACGACGCGGGGAATGAGCAGTTCTTC. It encodes CASSLRDDAGNEQFF.

The chain recombines TRBV9 with TRBJ2-3; possibly TRBD2 for D (7 bases). CDR1 is SGDLS, CDR2 YYNGEE, per germline. Trimming left V 1 base short and J 1 base short, with 16 bases between. CDR3 size: 17 residues. CDR3 in DNA: TGTGCCAGCAGCGTATTTGGTGGCGGGGGCGGCACAGATACGCAGTATTTT. Protein sequence: CASSVFGGGGGTDTQYF.

The chain combines TRBV3-1 with TRBJ2-5; possibly TRBD1 or TRBD2 for D (6 bases each). The V and J ends lost 3 bases and 2 bases respectively, with 16 bases between them. Per the germline V gene, CDR1 is LGHDT and CDR2 is YNNKEL (reference sequence). This CDR3 is 16 amino acids long. The CDR3 DNA reads TGTGCCAGCAGCCAGAGGGGGGCAGGGTGGCAAGAGACCCAGTACTTC. Translating gives CASSQRGAGWQETQYF.

V and J are TRBV2 and TRBJ2-5; possibly TRBD2 for D (5 bases). Germline V CDR1 and CDR2: SNHLY, FYNNEI. CDR3 length equals 14 residues. Trimming took off 4 bases at V and 4 bases at J, with 13 bases between the two ends. CDR3 amino acids: CASSVYRGTETQYF. CDR3 DNA sequence: TGTGCCAGCAGTGTTTATCGGGGAACAGAGACCCAGTACTTC.

This clonotype was found many times. This chain joins TRBV12-3 or TRBV12-4 and TRBJ2-7, with TRBD1 identical over 12 bases. V lost 3 bases to trimming and J lost 5 bases; unmatched junction nucleotides: 5. CDR3 length equals 15 residues. The DNA of the CDR3 is TGTGCCAGCAGTTTTAGGGGACAGGGGGCCCACGAGCAGTACTTC. Translating it yields CASSFRGQGAHEQYF.

This clonotype was seen a few times. Its ends do not fully match the called genes, so a read error is possible. This chain joins TRBV7-7 and TRBJ2-6; possible D gene TRBD2, 6 bases. From germline, CDR1 is SSHAT and CDR2 FNYEAQ (reference sequence). This CDR3 contains 17 residues. CDR3 in amino acids: CASSTGTLSSGANVLTF. The CDR3, as DNA: TGTGCTAGCAGCACCGGGACTCTGTCCTCTGGGGCCAACGTCCTGACTTTC. Looking up the rest from reference TRBV7-7 and TRBJ2-6 gives the full variable domain: GAGVSQSPRYKVTKRGQDVTLRCDPISSHATLYWYQQALGQGPEFLTYFNYEAQPDKSGLPSDRFSAERPEGSISTLTIQRTEQRDSAMYRCASSTGTLSSGANVLTFGAGSRLTVL.

This clonotype was detected a few times. CDR3 nucleotides: TGTGCCAGCAGTTACTCGCGTAGGTCCCTATATAGCAATCAGCCCCAGCATTTT. Its protein product is CASSYSRRSLYSNQPQHF. This chain connects TRBV6-6 to TRBJ1-5; D unclear. CDR1 is MNHNY, CDR2 SVGAGI, per germline (reference sequence). The CDR3 is made up of 18 amino acids. The V end was cut by 0 bases, the J end by 0 bases, with 15 bases between.

The chain uses TRBV19 and TRBJ1-6, with TRBD1 matching 10 bases. This CDR3 contains 14 residues. V was pared by 4 bases and J by 8 bases, with 2 bases of the junction left unmatched. CDR1 is LNHDA and CDR2 is SQIVND in the germline V gene (reference sequence). CDR3 region: CASSTGQGHSPLHF. The CDR3 DNA reads as TGTGCCAGTAGTACGGGACAGGGGCATTCACCCCTCCACTTT.

This chain uses TRBV5-4 with TRBJ1-2, with no clear D. CDR3 size: 13 residues. Per germline, CDR1 SGHNT and CDR2 YYREEE (reference sequence). Trimming pared 0 bases from V and 8 bases from J, leaving 11 bases between. CDR3 nucleotide sequence: TGTGCCAGCAGCTTGGTCGGGGATCCGGGCTACACCTTC. Translating gives CASSLVGDPGYTF. Combining the CDR3 with reference TRBV5-4 and TRBJ1-2 gives the whole variable domain ETGVTQSPTHLIKTRGQQVTLRCSSQSGHNTVSWYQQALGQGPQFIFQYYREEENGRGNFPPRFSGLQFPNYSSELNVNALELDDSALYLCASSLVGDPGYTFGSGTRLTVV.

The rearrangement links TRBV5-1 to TRBJ2-7; TRBD2 matches 8 bases. Per germline, CDR1 SGHRS and CDR2 YFSETQ. V gave up 8 bases and J gave up 2 bases; unmatched junction bases: 9. The CDR3 totals 14 residues. CDR3 nucleotide sequence: TGCGCCAGTGCGGTAGCGGGGATGACCTACGAGCAGTACTTC. Amino acids: CASAVAGMTYEQYF.

The chain recombines TRBV7-9 with TRBJ2-7; 7 nucleotides agree with TRBD2. Germline lookup yields CDR1 SEHNR and CDR2 FQNEAQ (reference sequence). Trimming removed 1 base from V and 5 bases from J; junction bases left unmatched: 11. This CDR3 is 16 amino acids long. CDR3 amino acids: CASSLGEGIDYHEQYF. DNA of the CDR3: TGTGCCAGCAGCTTAGGGGAGGGCATTGACTATCACGAGCAGTACTTC.

This clonotype has at least ten counts. The CDR3 sequence is CASSVPPGLADNEQFF. CDR3 nucleotides: TGTGCCAGCAGTGTCCCCCCGGGACTAGCGGACAATGAGCAGTTCTTC. V and J are TRBV2 and TRBJ2-1; TRBD2 matches 11 bases. There are 16 residues in the CDR3. Germline V lookup: CDR1 SNHLY, CDR2 FYNNEI. The trim removed 4 bases at V and 5 bases at J, leaving 7 bases unmatched.

This clonotype was detected ten times or more. This chain links TRBV19 with TRBJ2-1; 8 bases agree with TRBD1. CDR3 size: 19 residues. The germline V gene has CDR1 LNHDA and CDR2 SQIVND (reference sequence). V shed 1 base, J shed 4 bases, and the junction held 15 bases outside the gene matches. The chain's CDR3 is CASSIGPSHSGTGYNEQFF. CDR3 nucleotides: TGTGCCAGTAGTATAGGCCCATCGCACTCCGGGACAGGTTACAATGAGCAGTTCTTC.

This clonotype was found many times. The genes are TRBV20-1 and TRBJ1-5; 12 positions match TRBD1. Losses at the gene ends were 5 bases for V and 6 bases for J; bases not matched to a gene: 11. Looked up from germline, CDR1 is DFQATT and CDR2 is SNEGSKA (reference sequence). The CDR3 runs to 16 residues. CDR3 nucleotides: TGCAGTGCTCCCCGGGACAGGGGGCTGGTGGGTCAGCCCCAGCATTTT. Translated, it gives CSAPRDRGLVGQPQHF.

The chain has TRBV14 and TRBJ2-7; D may be TRBD2 (6 bases). Trimming left V 1 base short and J 3 bases short, with 16 bases between. The CDR3 covers 16 residues. Germline V lookup: CDR1 SGHDN, CDR2 FVKESK. Here the CDR3 DNA reads TGTGCCAGCAGCCAAGGGGATGTTGGGGGAGGCTACGAGCAGTACTTC. Translating gives CASSQGDVGGGYEQYF.

This clonotype was picked up a small number of times. V gene TRBV19 combines with J gene TRBJ1-5; 7 nucleotides line up with TRBD1. Germline loops: CDR1 LNHDA, CDR2 SQIVND (reference sequence). The CDR3 is 14 residues long. V lost 6 bases to trimming and J lost 7 bases; unmatched junction nucleotides: 9. The CDR3 protein is CASRLTGWYQPQHF. The CDR3 DNA is TGTGCCAGTAGACTGACAGGGTGGTACCAGCCCCAGCATTTT.

V and J are TRBV7-2 and TRBJ2-3; 7 bases are a match to TRBD2. The V gene end was trimmed by 7 bases and the J gene end by 2 bases; junction bases not matched to a gene: 6. The CDR3 runs 14 residues. Germline V lookup: CDR1 SGHTA, CDR2 FQGNSA. CDR3 residues: CASNWGDYTDTQYF. CDR3 DNA sequence: TGTGCCAGCAACTGGGGGGACTACACAGATACGCAGTATTTT.

This clonotype was observed a handful of times. The J gene is TRBJ1-5, the V gene TRBV20-1; D remains ambiguous. Trimming took off 0 bases at V and 5 bases at J, with 8 bases between the two ends. CDR1 and CDR2 (germline): DFQATT, SNEGSKA (reference sequence). This CDR3 comprises 13 residues. DNA for the CDR3: TGCAGTGCTAGAGATCAGCGAGATCAGCCCCAGCATTTT. As protein: CSARDQRDQPQHF.

CDR3 sequence: CASSLHLGPRRAPTNTQYF. In DNA form, the CDR3 reads TGCGCCAGCAGCCTCCACCTGGGACCCCGAAGGGCTCCCACGAATACGCAGTATTTT. The V call is TRBV4-1, the J call TRBJ2-3; perhaps D is TRBD1 or TRBD2 (5 bases each). Looked up from germline, CDR1 is MGHRA and CDR2 is YSYEKL. V lost 4 bases and J 7 bases, leaving 30 bases between the germline ends. The CDR3 has 19 residues.

The chain uses TRBV19 and TRBJ1-1; D is possibly TRBD1 (6 bases). V dropped 4 bases and J dropped 5 bases, with 17 bases sitting between them. Germline V CDR1 and CDR2: LNHDA, SQIVND (reference sequence). The CDR3 runs to 15 residues. Here the CDR3 DNA reads TGTGCCAGTAGTACCCCACGAGGGGGATGGACTGAAGCTTTCTTT. It translates to CASSTPRGGWTEAFF.

This clonotype appeared a few times. V and J are TRBV13 and TRBJ1-2; D is unclear. This CDR3 comprises 15 residues. The V end was cut by 3 bases, the J end by 7 bases, with 18 bases between. Per germline, CDR1 PRHDT and CDR2 FYEKMQ (reference sequence). The CDR3 sequence: CASSFARGPMFGYTF. Here the CDR3 DNA reads TGTGCCAGCAGCTTTGCTCGAGGCCCTATGTTTGGCTACACCTTC. Full variable domain (missing parts from reference TRBV13 and TRBJ1-2): AAGVIQSPRHLIKEKRETATLKCYPIPRHDTVYWYQQGPGQDPQFLISFYEKMQSDKGSIPDRFSAQQFSDYHSELNMSSLELGDSALYFCASSFARGPMFGYTFGSGTRLTVV.